This T cell receptor beta chain was obtained from a study of molecular identifiers for immune sequencing clone quantification. Overall study findings and caveats: Clones carrying above 20 RNA copies accounted for over 97% of effector molecules, under 1% in naive cells.

Naive CD8 T cells were sorted, and the gate applied was CD8+CD4-CCR7+CD45RA+. Of note for this clonotype: What it recognizes is unknown.

This CDR3 has 15 amino acids. V gave up 2 bases and J gave up 2 bases; unmatched junction bases: 5. Germline CDR1 SEHNR, CDR2 FQNEAQ (reference sequence). TCRdb reprocessed the PCR reads with MiXCR, giving one entry per CDR3 protein. The sample comprises around 470,000 distinct CDR3 sequences, roughly 25% of which are singletons, and 0.7% to 0.9% rests with the top ten. V is TRBV7-9 and J is TRBJ2-5; 7 bases are a match to TRBD1. This TCR was sampled from a human donor in good health. Some libraries in this study had Jurkat cell RNA spiked in. Sequencing was performed on naive CD8+ T cells from blood, with Jurkat cell RNA spiked in. Subset defined: FACS-sorted CD8+CD4-CCR7+CD45RA+ naive T cells. The CDR3: CASSLTQGNQETQYF. CDR3 DNA sequence: TGTGCCAGCAGCTTAACACAGGGGAATCAAGAGACCCAGTACTTC.